This T cell receptor beta chain was recovered during a study of cytomegalovirus exposure and HLA in healthy donors. About the research overall: A data release that came early held around 85 million unique TCRs from HLA-typed donors.

PCR employed 60 Vbeta and 13 Jbeta primers. Clones were read by immunoSEQ multiplex PCR, and TCRdb kept only the in-frame ones, dropping some. Among roughly 200,000 clones listed, around four fifths were seen once. This clone showed up just once. An end of the junction does not agree with germline; a read error may underlie this. These donors counted as nominally healthy when sampled, but unrecorded immune exposures were likely. This receptor was taken from a man between 50 and 59 years old in good health and CMV-seronegative. The sequenced material came from PBMCs.

CDR3 DNA sequence: TGTTCCAGCAGCTTAGATGGACTGGCGCTCTATGGCTACACCTTC. Translated: CSSSLDGLALYGYTF. V is TRBV7-9 and J is TRBJ1-2; D uncertain. Per the germline V gene, CDR1 is SEHNR and CDR2 is FQNEAQ (reference sequence). The CDR3 loop spans 15 amino acids. Full variable domain (remainder filled in from reference TRBV7-9 and TRBJ1-2): DTGVSQNPRHKITKRGQNVTFRCDPISEHNRLYWYRQTLGQGPEFLTYFQNEAQLEKSRLLSDRFSAERPKGSFSTLEIQRTEQGDSAMYLCSSSLDGLALYGYTFGSGTRLTVV.